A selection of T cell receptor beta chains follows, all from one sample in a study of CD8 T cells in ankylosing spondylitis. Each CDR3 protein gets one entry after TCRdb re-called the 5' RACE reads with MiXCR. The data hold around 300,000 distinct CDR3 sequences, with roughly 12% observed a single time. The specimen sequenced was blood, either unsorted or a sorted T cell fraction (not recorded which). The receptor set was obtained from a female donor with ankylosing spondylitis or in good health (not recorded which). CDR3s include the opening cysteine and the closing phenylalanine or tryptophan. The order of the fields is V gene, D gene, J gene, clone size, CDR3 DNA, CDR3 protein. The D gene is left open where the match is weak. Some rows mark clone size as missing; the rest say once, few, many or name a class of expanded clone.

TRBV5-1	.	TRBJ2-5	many	TGCGCCAGCTCCAGGGGAGTCCGGGAGACCCAGTACTTC	CASSRGVRETQYF
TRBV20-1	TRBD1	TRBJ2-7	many	TGCAGTGCTAGAAGACAGGGCTACGAGCAGTACTTC	CSARRQGYEQYF
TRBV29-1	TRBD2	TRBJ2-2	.	TGCAGCGTTGATGTGTCTAGCGGGAGGGTTTCGAACACCGGGGAGCTGTTTTTT	CSVDVSSGRVSNTGELFF
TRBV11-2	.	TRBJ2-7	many	TGTGCCAGCAGCCCAGAGGGCTTTAGCTCCTACGAGCAGTACTTC	CASSPEGFSSYEQYF
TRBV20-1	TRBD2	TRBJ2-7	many	TGCAGTGTACGCGGGGGTGGGATCTACGAGCAGTACTTC	CSVRGGGIYEQYF
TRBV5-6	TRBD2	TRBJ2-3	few	TGTGCCAGCAGAAGTAGCGGGAGAGCCGATACGCAGTATTTT	CASRSSGRADTQYF
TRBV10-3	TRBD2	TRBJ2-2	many	TGTGCCATCACCCGGGAGGGTACCGGGGAGCTGTTTTTT	CAITREGTGELFF
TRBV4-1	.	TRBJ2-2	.	TGCGCCAGCAGCCAAACGACAGGGAACACCGGGGAGCTGTTTTTT	CASSQTTGNTGELFF
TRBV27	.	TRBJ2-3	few	TGTGCCAGCACCCGGGGGTCTAGCTCATCCCCAGATACGCAGTATTTT	CASTRGSSSSPDTQYF
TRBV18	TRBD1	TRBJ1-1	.	TGTGCCAGCTCATCACCCCGGGGGACAGGGTCCTCGAACACTGAAGCTTTCTTT	CASSSPRGTGSSNTEAFF
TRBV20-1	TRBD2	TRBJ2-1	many	TGCAGTGCTAGAGATCCGGGGAGGGTGAATCACAATGAGCAGTTCTTC	CSARDPGRVNHNEQFF
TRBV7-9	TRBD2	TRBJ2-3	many	TGTGCCAGCAGCCTGGCAGGGCTAGCGGGAAAATATACGCAGTATTTT	CASSLAGLAGKYTQYF